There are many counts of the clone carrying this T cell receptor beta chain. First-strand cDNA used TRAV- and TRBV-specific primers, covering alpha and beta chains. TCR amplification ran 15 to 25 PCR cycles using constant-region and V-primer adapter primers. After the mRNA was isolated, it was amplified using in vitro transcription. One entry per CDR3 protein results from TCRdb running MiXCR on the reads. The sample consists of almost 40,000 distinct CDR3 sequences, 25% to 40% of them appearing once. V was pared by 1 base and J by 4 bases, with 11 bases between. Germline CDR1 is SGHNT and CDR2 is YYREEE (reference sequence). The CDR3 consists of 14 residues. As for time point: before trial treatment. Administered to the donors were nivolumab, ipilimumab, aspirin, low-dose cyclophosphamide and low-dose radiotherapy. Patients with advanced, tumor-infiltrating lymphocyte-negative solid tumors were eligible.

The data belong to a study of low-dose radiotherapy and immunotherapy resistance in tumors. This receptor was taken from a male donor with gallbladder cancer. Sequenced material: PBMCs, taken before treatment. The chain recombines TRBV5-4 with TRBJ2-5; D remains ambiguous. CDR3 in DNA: TGTGCCAGCAGCTTGAATAGGGCTCCAGAGACCCAGTACTTC. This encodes CASSLNRAPETQYF. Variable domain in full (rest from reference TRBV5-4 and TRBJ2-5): ETGVTQSPTHLIKTRGQQVTLRCSSQSGHNTVSWYQQALGQGPQFIFQYYREEENGRGNFPPRFSGLQFPNYSSELNVNALELDDSALYLCASSLNRAPETQYFGPGTRLLVL.